These 32 T cell receptor beta chains came from one sample sequenced in a study of blood T cell repertoires in COVID-19. This table comes from immunoSEQ multiplex PCR, and its TCRdb copy is limited to in-frame clones, with some not included. The sample records 200,000 or so clones, about 81% being singletons. The sample comprised peripheral blood. These receptors all stem from a man aged 30 to 45 with active or convalescent COVID-19.

This clone was observed a few times. The chain couples TRBV6-5 to TRBJ1-5, with D perhaps matching TRBD1 (6 bases). CDR1 and CDR2 (germline): MNHEY, SVGAGI. Trimming shortened V by 4 bases and J by 0 bases, and 10 bases separated the two germline ends. The CDR3 is 15 residues long. CDR3 coding DNA: TGTGCCAGCAGTTCTAACAGGGATAGCAATCAGCCCCAGCATTTT. Translation gives CASSSNRDSNQPQHF.

V usage is TRBV18 and J usage is TRBJ2-5, with 9 bases that match TRBD2. CDR3 length equals 13 residues. The junction had 1 base not matched to a gene; V was cut back by 3 bases and J by 5 bases. From germline, CDR1 is KGHSH and CDR2 LQKENI. As DNA, the CDR3 is TGTGCCAGCTCACCCGGACTAGCGGAGACCCAGTACTTC. Encoded protein: CASSPGLAETQYF.

As regards this clone: Different DNA sequences within this sample yield the same CDR3. This chain links TRBV7-9 with TRBJ1-6; 7 bases map to TRBD1. J was trimmed by 5 bases and V by 3 bases; bases with no gene match: 1. Germline V gene lookup returns CDR1 SEHNR and CDR2 FQNEAQ (reference sequence). This CDR3 contains 14 residues. CDR3 region: CASSFDRDNSPLHF. In nucleotides, the CDR3 is TGTGCCAGCAGCTTTGACAGGGATAATTCACCCCTCCACTTT.

This chain uses TRBV10-3 with TRBJ2-7; D remains unclear. The V and J ends lost 4 bases and 2 bases respectively, with 12 bases between them. The CDR3 consists of 14 residues. Germline loops: CDR1 ENHRY, CDR2 SYGVKD. The CDR3 sequence: CAISAVSSAYEQYF. CDR3 in DNA: TGTGCCATCAGTGCTGTTAGTAGTGCCTACGAGCAGTACTTC.

The CDR3 loop reads CAWSLPGTVGNQPQHF. The CDR3 nucleotides are TGTGCCTGGAGTCTCCCCGGGACAGTGGGCAATCAGCCCCAGCATTTT. The J gene is TRBJ1-5, the V gene TRBV30, with TRBD1 matching over 7 bases. The ends lost 2 bases at V and 2 bases at J; junction bases unmatched: 9. Germline CDR1 and CDR2: GTSNPN and SVGIG (reference sequence). The CDR3 contains 16 residues.

This sequence joins TRBV30 and TRBJ2-2; D unresolved. Trimming shortened V by 3 bases and J by 1 base, and 9 bases separated the two germline ends. Germline assignment: CDR1 GTSNPN and CDR2 SVGIG (reference sequence). This CDR3 is built from 14 residues. The CDR3 DNA is TGTGCCTGGAGGTCCCTAGTGAACACCGGGGAGCTGTTTTTT. Its protein is CAWRSLVNTGELFF.

The chain uses TRBV19 and TRBJ2-2, with D perhaps TRBD2 (5 bases). Germline CDR1 LNHDA, CDR2 SQIVND (reference sequence). Trimming took 1 base from V and 6 from J, leaving 9 bases between them. The CDR3 is made up of 14 amino acids. CDR3 in DNA: TGTGCCAGTAGTATAGGTGGGAGTGCCGGGGAGCTGTTTTTT. This translates into CASSIGGSAGELFF.

J is TRBJ2-3 and V is TRBV5-6; 10 nucleotides line up with TRBD2. CDR1 and CDR2 from the germline V gene are SGHDT and YYEEEE. With 4 bases clipped from V and 5 bases from J, the junction kept 13 bases outside the gene matches. The CDR3 runs 17 residues. The CDR3 DNA follows: TGTGCCAGCAGCCCCGAAGCGGGAGGGGGGGGAGAAGATACGCAGTATTTT. This encodes CASSPEAGGGGEDTQYF.

V gene TRBV10-2 combines with J gene TRBJ2-5; TRBD2 might be the D (6 bases). This CDR3 has 14 residues. The V and J ends lost 4 bases and 5 bases respectively, with 14 bases between them. Germline V gene sequence: CDR1 WSHSY, CDR2 SAAADI. The CDR3 protein is CASSGSLGLETQYF. The CDR3 DNA follows: TGCGCCAGCAGTGGGAGCTTGGGACTTGAGACCCAGTACTTC.

The rearrangement links TRBV28 to TRBJ2-2; TRBD2 might be the D (5 bases). The CDR3 is made up of 14 amino acids. Trimming shortened V by 4 bases and J by 7 bases, and 13 bases separated the two germline ends. Germline CDR1 and CDR2: MDHEN and SYDVKM. CDR3 nucleotides: TGTGCCAGCAGTTACCTCGAAGAGGGCGGGGAGCTGTTTTTT. This encodes CASSYLEEGGELFF.

The chain recombines TRBV4-1 with TRBJ1-5; D is ambiguous. The V end was cut by 1 base, the J end by 4 bases, with 17 bases between. This CDR3 has 17 residues. Germline V gene data show CDR1 as MGHRA and CDR2 as YSYEKL. The CDR3 DNA follows: TGCGCCAGCAGCCAAGCTTGGACGGGGAGCTCGAATCAGCCCCAGCATTTT. It codes for CASSQAWTGSSNQPQHF.

This clone was recorded a few times. The chain recombines TRBV5-6 with TRBJ1-1, with no clear D. This CDR3 is built from 13 residues. Germline lookup yields CDR1 SGHDT and CDR2 YYEEEE. V gave up 3 bases and J gave up 1 base, with 7 bases separating them. The CDR3 nucleotides are TGTGCCAGCAGCTACGGAGGGAACACTGAAGCTTTCTTT. Translating it yields CASSYGGNTEAFF.

This clone was detected only a few times. The V call is TRBV24-1, the J call TRBJ2-3; 9 bases map to TRBD1. The CDR3 loop spans 15 amino acids. V lost 6 bases, J lost 4 bases, and 7 bases stayed unmatched. CDR1 KGHDR and CDR2 SFDVKD come from the germline V gene. DNA for the CDR3: TGTGCCACCAGTCCTCCCACAGGGGGCGCAGATACGCAGTATTTT. Amino acid sequence: CATSPPTGGADTQYF.

This chain joins TRBV3-1 (or the pseudogene TRBV3-2) and TRBJ2-2; maybe TRBD1 (6 bases). The CDR3 is 16 amino acids. The germline V gene encodes CDR1 LGHDT and CDR2 YNNKEL (reference sequence). The ends were cut back, 8 bases at V and 2 bases at J, with 18 bases in the middle. CDR3 loop: CASLRRTADNTGELFF. CDR3 sequence (DNA): TGTGCCAGCCTTAGAAGGACAGCAGACAACACCGGGGAGCTGTTTTTT.

J is TRBJ2-7 and V is TRBV11-3; D perhaps matches TRBD1 (5 bases). Trimming removed 1 base at V and 1 base at J, with 8 bases between. Germline CDR1 SGHNT, CDR2 YENEEA. This CDR3 spans 14 amino acids. The CDR3 DNA reads TGTGCCAGCAGCTTAGCAGGGCCTTCCTACGAGCAGTACTTC. Protein product: CASSLAGPSYEQYF.

The chain links TRBV6-6 to TRBJ1-6, with TRBD1 as a possible D gene (6 bases). This CDR3 is built from 14 residues. V lost 4 bases and J lost 7, with 11 bases in between. CDR1 and CDR2 from the germline V gene are MNHNY and SVGAGI (reference sequence). The CDR3 sequence is CASSSTGRNSPLHF. CDR3 DNA sequence: TGTGCCAGCAGTTCTACAGGGCGGAATTCACCCCTCCACTTT.

This clone was recorded a few times. The rearrangement uses TRBV7-9 and TRBJ2-5, with D uncertain. Germline V lookup: CDR1 SEHNR, CDR2 FQNEAQ (reference sequence). The CDR3 spans 13 residues. Trimming removed 2 bases from V and 5 bases from J, with 9 bases in between. CDR3 sequence reads: CASSLSVTETQYF. Written as DNA, the CDR3 is TGTGCCAGCAGCTTATCAGTAACGGAGACCCAGTACTTC.

The chain couples TRBV11-2 to TRBJ2-7; possible D gene TRBD2, 5 bases. This CDR3 comprises 14 residues. V was clipped by 1 base and J by 1 base, with 8 bases between them. Germline V CDR1 and CDR2: SGHAT, FQNNGV. The CDR3 DNA follows: TGTGCCAGCAGCTTAGGTCTAGCATCCTACGAGCAGTACTTC. This codes for CASSLGLASYEQYF.

The chain has TRBV25-1 and TRBJ2-7; D may be TRBD2 (5 bases). The germline V gene encodes CDR1 MGHDK and CDR2 SYGVNS. Trimming removed 6 bases at V and 5 bases at J, with 14 bases between. The CDR3 is made up of 13 amino acids. CDR3 region: CASRFREYDEQYF. For the CDR3, the DNA is TGTGCCAGCAGGTTTCGGGAATACGACGAGCAGTACTTC.

This rearrangement joins TRBV30 to TRBJ2-1; 12 bases align to TRBD2. The CDR3 length is 15 residues. The ends lost 3 bases at V and 4 bases at J; junction bases unmatched: 4. The V gene's germline CDR1 is GTSNPN and CDR2 SVGIG (reference sequence). The chain's CDR3 is CAWSPTSGRYNEQFF. The CDR3 bases are TGTGCCTGGAGCCCTACTAGCGGGAGGTACAATGAGCAGTTCTTC.

The chain couples TRBV6-2 or TRBV6-3 to TRBJ1-2; no clear D gene. Germline V gene sequence: CDR1 MNHEY, CDR2 SVGEGT. Deletions cut 2 bases from V and 5 bases from J, with 9 bases between. This CDR3 comprises 13 residues. CDR3 sequence (DNA): TGTGCCAGCAGTTACGGGCAGTTATATGGCTACACCTTC. This gives the protein CASSYGQLYGYTF.

The chain combines TRBV7-6 with TRBJ1-4; 7 positions agree with TRBD1. V was clipped by 5 bases and J by 4 bases; unmatched bases: 7. Per the germline V gene, CDR1 is SGHVS and CDR2 is FNYEAQ. CDR3 length: 15 amino acids. The CDR3 nucleotides are TGTGCCAGCAGCGCTGGAGGGGGCGTTAATGAAAAACTGTTTTTT. Its protein is CASSAGGGVNEKLFF.

This chain links TRBV6-1 with TRBJ2-1; TRBD2 matches 10 bases. The germline CDR1 and CDR2 sequences are MNHNS and SASEGT. J lost 4 bases, V lost 2 bases, and 2 bases had no gene match. This CDR3 is 15 amino acids long. CDR3 bases: TGTGCCAGCAGTGAACTAGCGGGGGTTTACAATGAGCAGTTCTTC. It translates to CASSELAGVYNEQFF.

J is TRBJ2-1 and V is TRBV30, with D perhaps matching TRBD1 (6 bases). Germline lookup yields CDR1 GTSNPN and CDR2 SVGIG (reference sequence). V lost 7 bases to trimming and J lost 5 bases, with 9 bases between them. This CDR3 spans 11 amino acids. Written as DNA, the CDR3 is TGTGCCTCGTCAGGGGACAATGAGCAGTTCTTC. Translating gives CASSGDNEQFF.

This clone turned up a few times. This chain joins TRBV29-1 and TRBJ2-3, with 9 bases lining up with TRBD2. V trimming: 4 bases; J trimming: 8 bases; junction bases outside the gene matches: 7. The CDR3 has 13 amino acids. Germline V gene lookup returns CDR1 SQVTM and CDR2 ANQGSEA. Written as DNA, the CDR3 is TGCAGCGTTGTGACAGCGGGAGGCCTTACGCAGTATTTT. Protein: CSVVTAGGLTQYF.

The rearrangement links TRBV30 to TRBJ1-2; TRBD1 is a possible D gene (6 bases). V was pared by 3 bases and J by 7 bases, with 9 bases between. The CDR3 is 11 residues long. Germline CDR1 is GTSNPN and CDR2 is SVGIG (reference sequence). The CDR3 nucleotides read TGTGCCTGGAGCACAGGGAGTGGCTACACCTTC. It is translated as CAWSTGSGYTF.

The chain recombines TRBV27 with TRBJ1-6, with TRBD1 identical over 7 bases. The CDR3 is 17 residues long. V gave up 4 bases and J gave up 6 bases; unmatched junction bases: 12. From germline, CDR1 is MNHEY and CDR2 SMNVEV (reference sequence). CDR3 DNA sequence: TGTGCCAGCAGTTCCGGCCCTCAGGACAGGATTAATTCACCCCTCCACTTT. It codes for CASSSGPQDRINSPLHF.

V usage is TRBV10-3 and J usage is TRBJ1-1; 7 bases align to TRBD1. CDR1 is ENHRY and CDR2 is SYGVKD in the germline V gene. Trimming removed 10 bases from V and 0 bases from J; junction bases left unmatched: 5. This CDR3 spans 13 amino acids. The chain's CDR3 is CASSGQLNTEAFF. The CDR3, as DNA: TGTGCCAGTTCGGGACAGTTGAACACTGAAGCTTTCTTT.

Here the CDR3 DNA reads TGTGCCAGCAGCCAATCGAGGTTCGGGTCCTTTGGTAACTATGGCTACACCTTC. It codes for CASSQSRFGSFGNYGYTF. The chain uses TRBV16 and TRBJ1-2, with D unclear. CDR1 KGHSY and CDR2 FQNENV come from the germline V gene. The germline V and J ends were trimmed by 0 bases and 1 base, with 18 bases remaining between them. The CDR3 runs 18 residues.

This clone has more than one count but fewer than ten. The J gene is TRBJ1-6, the V gene TRBV4-3, with D perhaps matching TRBD1 (5 bases). V lost 1 base to trimming and J lost 7 bases, with 5 bases between them. Germline V CDR1 and CDR2: LGHNA, YSLEER. CDR3 length: 13 residues. The CDR3: CASSQGTNSPLHF. The CDR3 DNA sequence: TGCGCCAGCAGCCAAGGGACAAATTCACCCCTCCACTTT.

V usage is TRBV15 and J usage is TRBJ2-1; 7 positions agree with TRBD2. Germline V gene sequence: CDR1 LNHNV, CDR2 YYDKDF (reference sequence). The CDR3 has 16 amino acids. J was trimmed by 8 bases and V by 1 base; bases with no gene match: 11. This CDR3 is CATSRGLARESDEQFF. In DNA form, the CDR3 reads TGTGCCACCAGCAGAGGACTAGCCCGGGAGAGCGATGAGCAGTTCTTC.

This chain uses TRBV19 with TRBJ1-6; 12 nucleotides match TRBD1. CDR1 LNHDA and CDR2 SQIVND come from the germline V gene (reference sequence). Trimming cost V 4 bases and J 0 bases; bases outside gene matches: 4. This CDR3 is 18 amino acids long. The CDR3, as DNA: TGTGCCAGTAGTAGGGGACAGGGGGCAACCTCCTATAATTCACCCCTCCACTTT. It yields the protein CASSRGQGATSYNSPLHF.